The present TCR beta chain was sequenced within a study of beta chain features in type 1 diabetes (dated by TCRdb to the late 2010s). Broadly, across the study: Patients and healthy donors did not differ in mean age, gender distribution, total cell number or subset yield. Naive and central memory subsets were obtained from all 30 or so donors, but regulatory and stem cell-like memory subsets were isolated from only 8 patients and 8 healthy donors. In the study, recently diagnosed type 1 diabetes patients and matched healthy donors were compared on the TCRB repertoires of their sorted circulating CD4+ T cell subsets. A total of roughly 100 million sorted cells were examined across all samples, and a strong correlation was observed between cell number per subset and RNA yield. The study at large found these results: At VDJ recombination sites, patients with type 1 diabetes made fewer insertions and deleted more nucleotides, a pattern implying thymic rearrangement abnormalities. Type 1 diabetes patients showed a moderate but significant shortening of TCRB CDR3 length in all four CD4+ subsets. Only small numbers of individuals were included in the HLA sub-analyses, which left unresolved whether HLA type had any influence on TCRB rearrangement. Because cDNA rather than genomic DNA was sequenced, highly expressing activated cells could have been over-represented, although no difference in activation and CD3 levels was found between groups. PCR might favor shorter templates, but patient and control samples were amplified and corrected together, so any skew would affect both groups equally. Naive, central memory and regulatory TCRB repertoires appeared more similar among patients than among healthy donors.

All of the isolated RNA was reverse transcribed with the High Capacity cDNA Reverse Transcription Kit, so expressed TCRB transcripts were sequenced. Deep immunoSEQ sequencing was performed on naive, central memory and regulatory T cell samples, with an average of roughly 3.5 million total reads per sample. Sorted cells were lysed in RLT buffer, and RNA was extracted using DNase-treated RNeasy Micro or Mini kits according to cell number. To prevent cross-contamination, each cell subset was processed individually, whereas patient and healthy donor samples were processed jointly. The immunoSEQ multiplex PCR was used to amplify TCRB sequences from cDNA, yielding 87-bp fragments that span the CDR3 region. Sequencing of the amplicons was performed on the Illumina HiSeq platform. Per the source publication's procedure: PCR bias was computationally corrected using synthetic template baselines, reads within Hamming distance 2 were collapsed, and singletons that could not be merged were discarded. Reads were aligned to IMGT to assign V, D and J genes, CDR3 length, and insertions or deletions at six rearrangement sites. Clonotype counts were normalized to sorted cell number within each subset before computing true diversity and Gini coefficients with the tcR R package. Repertoire sharing was quantified using the overlap coefficient calculated on TCRB nucleotide sequences. TCRdb obtained this table from immuneACCESS and retained in-frame rearrangements with V and J assigned. These tables miss some clones; where compared with another copy, unresolved V genes account for less than half of the shortfall, and the remainder is unexplained. The V and J calls and the clone size are those of that table, but D and trimming were determined from the DNA. Counted in this sample were about 120,000 clones; roughly 15% of them appeared once. The ten largest clones add up to less than 3% of the sample.

To note about this clone: Its antigen remains unidentified. No much larger clonotype is one base removed from it; base qualities were not supplied.

Each donor gave one peripheral blood draw, roughly 120 mL on average, collected into heparinised tubes. Using a panel that included CD45RO, CCR7, CD25, CD127, CD95 and CD27, naive, central memory, regulatory and stem cell-like memory CD4+ T cells were sorted on a BD FACSAria II. A purity above 95% was achieved for all sorted populations. PBMCs were isolated right away by Lymphoprep density gradient centrifugation and were stained directly, without culture. To minimize batch effects, samples were stained and sorted in pairs, one healthy donor with one patient per experiment. The sequence was obtained from a man aged 25-45 years with type 1 diabetes. Input material: central memory CD4+ T cells from blood.

The nucleotides read TGTGCCAGCAGCTTCGGTACAGTAACTAGCACAGATACGCAGTATTTT. It specifies CASSFGTVTSTDTQYF. The chain is encoded by TRBV7-8 joined to TRBJ2-3; too little of a D gene remains to name it. The V end loses 3 bases and the J end loses 0 bases, and a stretch of 13 bases separates them. Via the germline V gene, CDR1 is SGHVS and CDR2 FQNEAQ. Reading from cysteine to phenylalanine, the CDR3 counts 16 amino acids. The retained sequence is limited to the CDR3, 48 bases, with the frame set at the first base.